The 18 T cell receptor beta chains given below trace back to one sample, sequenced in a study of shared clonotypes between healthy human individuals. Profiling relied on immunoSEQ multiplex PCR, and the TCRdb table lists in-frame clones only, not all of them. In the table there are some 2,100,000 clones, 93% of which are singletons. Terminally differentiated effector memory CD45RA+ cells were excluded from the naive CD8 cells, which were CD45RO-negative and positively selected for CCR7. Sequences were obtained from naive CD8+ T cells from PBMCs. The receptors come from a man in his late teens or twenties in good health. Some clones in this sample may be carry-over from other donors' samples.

This CDR3 reads CASSLNIQGMYEQYF. CDR3 nucleotide sequence: TGTGCCAGCAGCTTAAATATACAGGGGATGTACGAGCAGTACTTC. This chain joins TRBV11-2 and TRBJ2-7; TRBD1 aligns across 7 bases. Germline CDR1 SGHAT, CDR2 FQNNGV. The trim removed 2 bases at V and 4 bases at J, leaving 8 bases unmatched. The CDR3 extends over 15 amino acids.

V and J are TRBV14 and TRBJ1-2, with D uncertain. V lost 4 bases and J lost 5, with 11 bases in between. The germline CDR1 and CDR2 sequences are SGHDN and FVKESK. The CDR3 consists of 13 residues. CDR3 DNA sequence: TGTGCCAGCAGCCCCACGTCCAAATATGGCTACACCTTC. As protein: CASSPTSKYGYTF. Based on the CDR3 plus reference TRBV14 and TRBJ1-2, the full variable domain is EAGVTQFPSHSVIEKGQTVTLRCDPISGHDNLYWYRRVMGKEIKFLLHFVKESKQDESGMPNNRFLAERTGGTYSTLKVQPAELEDSGVYFCASSPTSKYGYTFGSGTRLTVV.

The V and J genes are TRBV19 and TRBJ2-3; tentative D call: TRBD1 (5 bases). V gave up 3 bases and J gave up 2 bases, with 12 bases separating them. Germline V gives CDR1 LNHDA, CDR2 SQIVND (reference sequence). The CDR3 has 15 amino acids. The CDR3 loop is CASSIGARNTDTQYF. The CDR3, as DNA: TGTGCCAGTAGTATTGGGGCAAGAAACACAGATACGCAGTATTTT.

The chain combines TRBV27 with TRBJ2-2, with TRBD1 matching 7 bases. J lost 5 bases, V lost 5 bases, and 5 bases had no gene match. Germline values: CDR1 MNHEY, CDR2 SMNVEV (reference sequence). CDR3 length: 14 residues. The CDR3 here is CASSTTQGTGELFF. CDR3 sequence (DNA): TGTGCCAGCAGTACTACACAGGGGACCGGGGAGCTGTTTTTT.

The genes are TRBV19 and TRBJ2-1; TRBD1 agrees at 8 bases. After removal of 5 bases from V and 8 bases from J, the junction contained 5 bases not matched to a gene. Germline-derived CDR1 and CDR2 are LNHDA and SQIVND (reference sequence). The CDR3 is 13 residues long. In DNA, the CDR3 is TGTGCCAGTAGTCCCTGGACAGGGTATGAGCAGTTCTTC. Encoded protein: CASSPWTGYEQFF.

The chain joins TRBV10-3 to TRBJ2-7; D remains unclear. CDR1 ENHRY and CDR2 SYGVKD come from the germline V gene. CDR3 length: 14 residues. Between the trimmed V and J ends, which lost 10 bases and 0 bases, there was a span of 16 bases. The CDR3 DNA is TGTGCCACCGCTTCCCCTACGGCCTCCTACGAGCAGTACTTC. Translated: CATASPTASYEQYF.

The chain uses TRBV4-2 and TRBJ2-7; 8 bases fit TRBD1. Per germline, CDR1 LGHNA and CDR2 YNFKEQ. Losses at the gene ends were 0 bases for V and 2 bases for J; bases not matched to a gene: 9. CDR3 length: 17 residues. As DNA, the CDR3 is TGTGCCAGCAGCCAAGACGGGGAAGGGGGACAGGCCTACGAGCAGTACTTC. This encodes CASSQDGEGGQAYEQYF.

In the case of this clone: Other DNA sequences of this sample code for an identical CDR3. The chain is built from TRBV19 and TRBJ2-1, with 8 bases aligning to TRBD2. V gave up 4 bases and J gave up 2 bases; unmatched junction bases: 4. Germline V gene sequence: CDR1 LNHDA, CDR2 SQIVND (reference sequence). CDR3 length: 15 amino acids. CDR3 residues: CASSTGTSPYNEQFF. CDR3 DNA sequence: TGTGCCAGTAGTACAGGGACTAGTCCCTACAATGAGCAGTTCTTC.

The CDR3 DNA reads as TGCGCCAGCAGTGCCAACCCCCCGGGGAGTGTGGGTCTTGATACGCAGTATTTT. Its protein product is CASSANPPGSVGLDTQYF. This rearrangement joins TRBV10-2 to TRBJ2-3; D perhaps matches TRBD2 (5 bases). The CDR3 contains 18 residues. Germline-derived CDR1 and CDR2 are WSHSY and SAAADI. V lost 4 bases and J 6 bases, leaving 26 bases between the germline ends.

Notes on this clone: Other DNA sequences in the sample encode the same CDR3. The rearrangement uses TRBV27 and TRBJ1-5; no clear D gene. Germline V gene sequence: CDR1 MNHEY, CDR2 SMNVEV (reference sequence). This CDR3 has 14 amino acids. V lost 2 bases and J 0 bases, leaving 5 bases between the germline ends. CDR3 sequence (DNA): TGTGCCAGCAGTTTAAGGTATAGCAATCAGCCCCAGCATTTT. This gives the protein CASSLRYSNQPQHF.

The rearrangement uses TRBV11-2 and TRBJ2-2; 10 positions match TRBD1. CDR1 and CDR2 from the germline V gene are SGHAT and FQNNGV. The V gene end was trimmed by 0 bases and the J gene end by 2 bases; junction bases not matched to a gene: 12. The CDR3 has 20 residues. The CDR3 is CASSLDPPRRDRGNTGELFF. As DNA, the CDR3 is TGTGCCAGCAGCTTAGATCCCCCCCGTCGGGACAGGGGTAACACCGGGGAGCTGTTTTTT.

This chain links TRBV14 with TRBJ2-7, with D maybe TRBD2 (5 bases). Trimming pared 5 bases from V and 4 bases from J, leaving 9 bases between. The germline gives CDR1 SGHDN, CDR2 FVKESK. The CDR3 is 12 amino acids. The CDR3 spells CASSVPGYEQYF. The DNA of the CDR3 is TGTGCCAGCAGCGTTCCGGGGTACGAGCAGTACTTC.

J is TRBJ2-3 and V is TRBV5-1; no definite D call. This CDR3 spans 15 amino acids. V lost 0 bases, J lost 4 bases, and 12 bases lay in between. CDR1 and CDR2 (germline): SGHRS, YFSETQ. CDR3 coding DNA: TGCGCCAGCAGCTTGGATATGGTGAATGCAGATACGCAGTATTTT. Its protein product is CASSLDMVNADTQYF.

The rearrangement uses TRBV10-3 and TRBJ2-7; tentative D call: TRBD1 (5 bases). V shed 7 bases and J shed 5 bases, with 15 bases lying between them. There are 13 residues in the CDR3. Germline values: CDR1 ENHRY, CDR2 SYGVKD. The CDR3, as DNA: TGTGCCATCAAGAAAACACAGGAACACGAGCAGTACTTC. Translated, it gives CAIKKTQEHEQYF.

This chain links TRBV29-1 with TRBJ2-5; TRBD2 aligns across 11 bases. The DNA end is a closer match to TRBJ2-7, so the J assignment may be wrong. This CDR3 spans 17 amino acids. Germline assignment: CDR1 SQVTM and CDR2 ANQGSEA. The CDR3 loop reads CSVVGQQTSGRVGEQYF. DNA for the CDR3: TGCAGCGTTGTAGGCCAGCAAACTAGCGGGAGAGTCGGCGAGCAGTACTTC.

CDR3 region: CASTSRQQNTEAFF. The CDR3 DNA is TGTGCCAGTACCAGCAGACAGCAGAACACTGAAGCTTTCTTT. The chain couples TRBV19 to TRBJ1-1; TRBD1 might be the D (5 bases). This CDR3 spans 14 amino acids. In germline, CDR1 is LNHDA, CDR2 SQIVND (reference sequence). V was trimmed by 7 bases and J by 1 base, leaving 13 bases between them.

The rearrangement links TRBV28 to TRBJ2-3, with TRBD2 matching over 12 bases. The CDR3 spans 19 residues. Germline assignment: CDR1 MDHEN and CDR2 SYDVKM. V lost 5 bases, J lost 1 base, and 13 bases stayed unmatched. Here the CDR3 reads CASSLGISSSGGGTDTQYF. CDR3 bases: TGTGCCAGCAGTCTAGGCATCTCTTCTAGCGGGGGGGGCACAGATACGCAGTATTTT.

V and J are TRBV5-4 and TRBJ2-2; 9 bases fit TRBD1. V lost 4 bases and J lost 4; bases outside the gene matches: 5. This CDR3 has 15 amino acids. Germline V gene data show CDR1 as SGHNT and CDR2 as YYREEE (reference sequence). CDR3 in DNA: TGTGCCAGCAGCAGTACGACAGGGGGCACCGGGGAGCTGTTTTTT. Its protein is CASSSTTGGTGELFF.